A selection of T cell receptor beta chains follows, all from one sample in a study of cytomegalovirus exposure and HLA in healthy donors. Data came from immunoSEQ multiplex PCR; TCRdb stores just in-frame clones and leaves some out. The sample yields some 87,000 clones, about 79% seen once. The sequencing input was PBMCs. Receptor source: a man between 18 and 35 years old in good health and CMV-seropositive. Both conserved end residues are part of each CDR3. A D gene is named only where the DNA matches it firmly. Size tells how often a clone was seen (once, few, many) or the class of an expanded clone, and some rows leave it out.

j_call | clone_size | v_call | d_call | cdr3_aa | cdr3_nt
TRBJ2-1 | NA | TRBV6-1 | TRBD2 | CATPGTSGSGEQFF | TGTGCCACCCCCGGGACTAGCGGGAGTGGTGAGCAGTTCTTC
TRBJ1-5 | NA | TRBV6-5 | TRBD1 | CASRNGRGPGQPQHF | TGTGCCAGCAGAAACGGCAGGGGGCCTGGTCAGCCCCAGCATTTT
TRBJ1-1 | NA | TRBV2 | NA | CASLGAGEAFF | TGTGCCAGCCTTGGGGCGGGGGAAGCTTTCTTT
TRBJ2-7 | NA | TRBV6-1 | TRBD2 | CASRPSGTNYEQYF | TGTGCCAGCAGGCCAAGCGGGACCAACTACGAGCAGTACTTC
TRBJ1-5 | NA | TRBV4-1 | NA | CASSQGGQGSSNQPQHF | TGCGCCAGCAGCCAAGGAGGGCAAGGAAGCAGCAATCAGCCCCAGCATTTT
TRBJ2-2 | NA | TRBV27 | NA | CASSLEGNTGELFF | TGTGCCAGCAGTTTAGAGGGGAACACCGGGGAGCTGTTTTTT
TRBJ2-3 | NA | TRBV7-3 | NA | CASSSTVTDTQYF | TGTGCCAGCAGCTCGACTGTTACAGATACGCAGTATTTT
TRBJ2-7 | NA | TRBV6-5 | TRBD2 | CASSRGLAGPYEQYF | TGTGCCAGCAGCCGCGGACTAGCGGGACCCTACGAGCAGTACTTC
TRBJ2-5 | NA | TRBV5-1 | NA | CASSLELSQETQYF | TGCGCCAGCAGCTTGGAACTATCGCAAGAGACCCAGTACTTC
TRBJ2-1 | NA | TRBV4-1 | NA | CASSLGWRTGSYNEQFF | TGCGCCAGCAGCCTAGGGTGGCGCACGGGGTCCTACAATGAGCAGTTCTTC
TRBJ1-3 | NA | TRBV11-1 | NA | CASSFSAGNTIYF | TGTGCCAGCAGCTTTTCAGCTGGAAACACCATATATTTT
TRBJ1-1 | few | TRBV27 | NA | CASSLGQKAFF | TGTGCCAGCAGTCTCGGACAGAAGGCTTTCTTT
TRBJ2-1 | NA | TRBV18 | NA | CASSPLLDNEQFF | TGTGCCAGCTCACCGCTCCTAGATAATGAGCAGTTCTTC
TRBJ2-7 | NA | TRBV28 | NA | CASSFPGLTHYYEQYF | TGTGCCAGCAGTTTCCCCGGTCTGACCCACTACTACGAGCAGTACTTC
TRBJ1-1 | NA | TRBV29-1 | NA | CSVWTEAKNTEAFF | TGCAGCGTTTGGACAGAAGCCAAGAACACTGAAGCTTTCTTT
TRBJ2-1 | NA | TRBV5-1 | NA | CASSRDKSSYNEQFF | TGCGCCAGCAGCCGAGACAAAAGCTCCTACAATGAGCAGTTCTTC
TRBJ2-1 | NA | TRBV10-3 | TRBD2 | CAIRNPGLATNEQFF | TGTGCCATCAGAAATCCGGGACTAGCGACCAATGAGCAGTTCTTC
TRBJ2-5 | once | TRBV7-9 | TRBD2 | CASRTAGGPSIWETQYF | TGTGCCAGCAGGACCGCGGGAGGGCCCTCGATATGGGAGACCCAGTACTTC
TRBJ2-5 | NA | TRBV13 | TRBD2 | CASSLGLAGALTIRGTETQYF | TGTGCCAGCAGCCTCGGACTAGCGGGAGCCCTAACGATACGGGGCACTGAGACCCAGTACTTC
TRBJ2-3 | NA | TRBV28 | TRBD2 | CASSVGRREETDTQYF | TGTGCCAGCTCCGTCGGGCGGCGGGAGGAAACAGATACGCAGTATTTT
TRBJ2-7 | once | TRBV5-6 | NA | CASSADAPPRGEQYF | TGTGCCAGCAGCGCCGACGCTCCCCCAAGAGGTGAGCAGTACTTC
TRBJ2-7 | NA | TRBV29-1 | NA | CSVAGGQFLVYEQYF | TGCAGCGTTGCCGGCGGACAGTTCCTCGTGTACGAGCAGTACTTC
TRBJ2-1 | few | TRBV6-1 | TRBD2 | CASSGGGIWTSGKRNEQFF | TGTGCCAGCAGTGGGGGGGGGATCTGGACTAGCGGGAAAAGGAATGAGCAGTTCTTC
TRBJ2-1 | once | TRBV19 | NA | CASREGGAYNEQFF | TGTGCCAGTAGGGAGGGTGGGGCCTACAATGAGCAGTTCTTC
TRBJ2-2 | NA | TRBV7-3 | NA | CASGDSNTGELFF | TGTGCCAGCGGGGACTCGAACACCGGGGAGCTGTTTTTT
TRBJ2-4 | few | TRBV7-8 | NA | CASSATGNIQYF | TGTGCCAGCAGCGCAACTGGAAACATTCAGTACTTC
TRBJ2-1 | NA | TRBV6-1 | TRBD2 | CASRGTSGSYNEQFF | TGTGCCAGCAGGGGGACTAGCGGGTCCTACAATGAGCAGTTCTTC
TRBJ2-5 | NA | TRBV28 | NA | CASSLTVQETQYF | TGTGCCAGCAGTTTAACAGTTCAAGAGACCCAGTACTTC
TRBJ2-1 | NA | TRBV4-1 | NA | CASSQKGDSYNEQFF | TGCGCCAGCAGCCAAAAGGGGGACTCCTACAATGAGCAGTTCTTC
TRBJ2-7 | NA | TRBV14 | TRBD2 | CASSPRLAGVTYEQYF | TGTGCCAGCAGCCCCCGACTAGCGGGAGTAACCTACGAGCAGTACTTC
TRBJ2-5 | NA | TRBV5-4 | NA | CASSFGSTQETQYF | TGTGCCAGCAGCTTCGGGTCCACCCAAGAGACCCAGTACTTC
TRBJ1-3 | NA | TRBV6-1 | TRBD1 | CASNDREAGNTIYF | TGTGCCAGCAATGACAGGGAGGCTGGAAACACCATATATTTT
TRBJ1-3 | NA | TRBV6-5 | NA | CASSIRRGSGNTIYF | TGTGCCAGCAGTATACGTCGGGGATCTGGAAACACCATATATTTT
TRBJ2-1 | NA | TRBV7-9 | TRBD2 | CASSLGLAGVYNEQFF | TGTGCCAGCAGCTTAGGACTAGCGGGAGTCTACAATGAGCAGTTCTTC
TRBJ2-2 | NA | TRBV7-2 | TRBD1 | CASSLVFGGQGTGELFF | TGTGCCAGCAGCTTAGTCTTCGGGGGACAGGGAACCGGGGAGCTGTTTTTT
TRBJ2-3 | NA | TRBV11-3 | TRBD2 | CASSIGLAATDTQYF | TGTGCCAGCAGCATCGGACTAGCGGCCACAGATACGCAGTATTTT
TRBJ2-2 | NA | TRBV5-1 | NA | CASTRAWELNTGELFF | TGCGCCAGCACGAGGGCCTGGGAGCTCAACACCGGGGAGCTGTTTTTT
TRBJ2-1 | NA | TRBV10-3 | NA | CAIASRNEQFF | TGTGCCATCGCGAGTCGCAATGAGCAGTTCTTC
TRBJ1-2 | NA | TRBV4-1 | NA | CASSQPHRNYGYTF | TGCGCCAGCAGCCAACCACACCGAAACTATGGCTACACCTTC
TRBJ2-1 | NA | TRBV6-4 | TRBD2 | CASSLGAERGYNEQFF | TGTGCCAGCAGTCTGGGAGCGGAGCGGGGGTACAATGAGCAGTTCTTC
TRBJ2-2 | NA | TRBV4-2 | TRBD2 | CASSQVREGTGELFF | TGTGCCAGCAGCCAAGTCAGGGAGGGGACCGGGGAGCTGTTTTTT
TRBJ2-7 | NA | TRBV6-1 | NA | CASSDRLAAQGYEQYF | TGTGCCAGCAGTGATCGACTTGCCGCCCAGGGCTACGAGCAGTACTTC
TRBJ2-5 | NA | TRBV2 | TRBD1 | CASRVDRGTQETQYF | TGTGCCAGCAGAGTCGACAGGGGGACACAAGAGACCCAGTACTTC